Below are 30 T cell receptor beta chains sequenced from a single sample in a study of blood T cells in healthy people across ages. Sample-barcoded 5' priming and a J-beta primer mix drove a second PCR of about 6 to 12 cycles. TCRdb passed the 5' RACE reads through MiXCR, listing each CDR3 protein once. Among hundreds of thousands of distinct CDR3 sequences listed, roughly 40% were seen once. The sequenced sample consisted of blood. These receptors came from a man between 18 and 35 years old in good health.

The table lists this clonotype with many counts. V and J are TRBV7-2 and TRBJ2-1, with 12 positions matching TRBD2. V was clipped by 5 bases and J by 4 bases; unmatched bases: 3. This CDR3 has 15 residues. Germline V gives CDR1 SGHTA, CDR2 FQGNSA. The CDR3 DNA reads as TGTGCCAGCAGCCTCGGACTAGCGGGGTACAATGAGCAGTTCTTC. Protein: CASSLGLAGYNEQFF.

This clonotype turned up a few times. The chain couples TRBV2 to TRBJ2-3; D perhaps matches TRBD1 (6 bases). There are 15 residues in the CDR3. CDR1 is SNHLY and CDR2 is FYNNEI in the germline V gene. V was shortened by 10 bases and J by 0 bases, with 17 bases between the two germline ends. DNA for the CDR3: TGTGCCATCCCTGGGGACAAATCAAGCACAGATACGCAGTATTTT. Translation: CAIPGDKSSTDTQYF.

As concerns this clonotype: A clone one base away is much larger, so this may be a read error. The chain combines TRBV12-3 or TRBV12-4 with TRBJ2-7; D may match TRBD1 or TRBD2 (5 bases each). The CDR3 length is 15 residues. With 6 bases removed from V and 3 bases from J, the gap between germline ends came to 18 bases. DNA of the CDR3: TGTGCCAGCAGCCCCCCCGGGGCTCAAGGCTACGAGCAGTACTTC. Translating it yields CASSPPGAQGYEQYF.

This clonotype was counted a single time. This sequence joins TRBV20-1 and TRBJ2-1; D is unclear. CDR1 is DFQATT, CDR2 SNEGSKA, per germline (reference sequence). There are 13 residues in the CDR3. V was trimmed by 6 bases and J by 7 bases, leaving 16 bases between them. The CDR3 reads CSAPLLGSNEQFF. Here the CDR3 DNA reads TGCAGTGCCCCACTACTTGGCTCTAATGAGCAGTTCTTC.

As concerns this clonotype: This may stem from a read error, because a much larger clone lies one nucleotide away. The chain combines TRBV20-1 with TRBJ1-2; D ambiguous. Per the germline V gene, CDR1 is DFQATT and CDR2 is SNEGSKA (reference sequence). CDR3 length equals 13 residues. The CDR3 region is CSALGYTNCGYTF. The CDR3 region has the DNA TGCAGTGCCTTGGGGTATACGAACTGTGGCTACACCTTC.

This clonotype was seen a handful of times. The chain uses TRBV10-3 and TRBJ1-1; D unclear. Trimming cost V 6 bases and J 1 base, with 9 bases left between them. The CDR3 has 13 residues. Germline V gives CDR1 ENHRY, CDR2 SYGVKD. CDR3 nucleotides: TGTGCCATCAGGCCAACAGAGAACACTGAAGCTTTCTTT. This codes for CAIRPTENTEAFF.

The chain links TRBV6-6 to TRBJ2-2; D is possibly TRBD2 (6 bases). Germline values: CDR1 MNHNY, CDR2 SVGAGI (reference sequence). The V and J ends lost 7 bases and 9 bases respectively, with 24 bases between them. There are 16 residues in the CDR3. The CDR3 spells CASTPDPGGMFRELFF. In DNA form, the CDR3 reads TGTGCCAGCACCCCAGACCCCGGAGGGATGTTCCGGGAGCTGTTTTTT.

This clonotype has only a few counts. The chain employs TRBV12-3 or TRBV12-4 and TRBJ2-5, with a possible D match to TRBD1 (5 bases). This CDR3 spans 12 amino acids. Trimming cost V 4 bases and J 11 bases, with 14 bases left between them. The CDR3 DNA follows: TGTGCCAGCAGTTCGGACAAGGGTGAGCAGTACTTC. Protein: CASSSDKGEQYF.

This clonotype was observed a single time. This chain links TRBV14 with TRBJ2-2, with 7 nucleotides matching TRBD1. The trim removed 3 bases at V and 5 bases at J, leaving 6 bases unmatched. The germline V gene has CDR1 SGHDN and CDR2 FVKESK. This CDR3 spans 15 amino acids. The CDR3 coding sequence is TGTGCCAGCAGCCAGCTTACCAGGGGGACCGGGGAGCTGTTTTTT. Protein: CASSQLTRGTGELFF.

With regard to this clonotype: Its ends do not fully match the called genes, so a read error is possible. The chain couples TRBV6-5 to TRBJ1-5; no reliable D call. This CDR3 comprises 14 residues. Germline loops: CDR1 MNHEY, CDR2 SVGAGI. The CDR3 nucleotides read TGTGCCAGCAGTTACCCCCTTTTCAATCAGTCCCAGCATTTT. This sequence encodes CASSYPLFNQSQHF.

The chain joins TRBV7-2 to TRBJ2-7; D unclear. Looked up from germline, CDR1 is SGHTA and CDR2 is FQGNSA. This CDR3 has 14 amino acids. Trimming cost V 1 base and J 7 bases, with 14 bases left between them. The CDR3 region has the DNA TGTGCCAGCAGCTTAGGAGACACCGCTCGAGAGCAGTACTTC. Its translation: CASSLGDTAREQYF.

The chain uses TRBV12-3 or TRBV12-4 and TRBJ2-2, with D possibly called TRBD1 or TRBD2 (5 bases each). The CDR3 runs to 13 residues. V gave up 3 bases and J gave up 5 bases, with 7 bases separating them. As DNA, the CDR3 is TGTGCCAGCAGTTTGGGGGAAACCGGGGAGCTGTTTTTT. It specifies CASSLGETGELFF.

This clonotype has just a few counts. The CDR3 region is CASSLRGMNTEAFF. The CDR3, as DNA: TGTGCCAGCTCCCTTCGAGGGATGAACACTGAAGCTTTCTTT. The chain employs TRBV3-1 and TRBJ1-1, with D unclear. Germline CDR1 and CDR2: LGHDT and YNNKEL (reference sequence). This CDR3 has 14 residues. The V gene lost 8 bases and the J gene lost 0 bases, with 13 bases spanning the gap.

Details on this clonotype: One end of the junction varies from germline; a read error may be responsible. The rearrangement links TRBV12-3 or TRBV12-4 to TRBJ2-3, with 10 bases matching TRBD2. The CDR3 has 16 residues. The CDR3 DNA reads TGTGCCAGCAGTTTTCTAGCGGGGGAGAGAGCAGATGCGCAGTATTTT. It codes for CASSFLAGERADAQYF.

This clonotype was seen repeatedly, ten times or more. The V call is TRBV7-9, the J call TRBJ1-2; D gene ambiguous. Germline V gene sequence: CDR1 SEHNR, CDR2 FQNEAQ (reference sequence). Trimming took 1 base from V and 4 from J, leaving 13 bases between them. The CDR3 is made up of 15 amino acids. CDR3 nucleotides: TGTGCCAGCAGCTTAGAGGCCGGGCGGACCTATGGCTACACCTTC. It yields the protein CASSLEAGRTYGYTF.

This clonotype was observed at least ten times. V gene TRBV7-2 combines with J gene TRBJ2-1, with TRBD2 identical over 8 bases. The ends lost 6 bases at V and 10 bases at J; junction bases unmatched: 14. Germline CDR1 and CDR2: SGHTA and FQGNSA. The CDR3 consists of 15 residues. CDR3 sequence: CASSPFGGAPGEQFF. The CDR3 DNA reads as TGTGCCAGCAGTCCCTTCGGGGGGGCCCCAGGGGAGCAGTTCTTC.

Concerning this clonotype: A much larger clone sits a single nucleotide away, making a read error possible. This chain uses TRBV28 with TRBJ2-1, with 10 bases that match TRBD1. The J call could be wrong; TRBJ2-7 is a better fit for the DNA end. This CDR3 comprises 16 residues. In germline, CDR1 is MDHEN, CDR2 SYDVKM. Here the CDR3 reads CASSGGTGASYNEQYF. The CDR3 coding sequence is TGTGCCAGCAGTGGGGGGACAGGGGCTAGCTACAATGAGCAGTACTTC.

This rearrangement joins TRBV7-2 to TRBJ2-4; 7 positions match TRBD1. V lost 5 bases to trimming and J lost 3 bases; unmatched junction nucleotides: 10. CDR1 is SGHTA, CDR2 FQGNSA, per germline. The CDR3 runs to 16 residues. The CDR3 sequence is CASSGVVRQGKNIQYF. For the CDR3, the DNA is TGTGCCAGCAGCGGAGTCGTTCGACAGGGCAAAAACATTCAGTACTTC.

In this sample, this clonotype turned up a few times. This chain links TRBV12-3 or TRBV12-4 with TRBJ2-5; D possibly matches TRBD1 or TRBD2 (5 bases each). V lost 3 bases to trimming and J lost 2 bases, with 19 bases between them. This CDR3 is 17 amino acids long. CDR3 sequence (DNA): TGTGCCAGCAGTTTTGCGAGGGCGGGCAGGGTGCAAGAGACCCAGTACTTC. Protein: CASSFARAGRVQETQYF.

The chain links TRBV2 to TRBJ2-5, with a weak D call TRBD2 (5 bases). Per the germline V gene, CDR1 is SNHLY and CDR2 is FYNNEI. Trimming shortened V by 7 bases and J by 9 bases, and 12 bases separated the two germline ends. This CDR3 comprises 11 residues. Here the CDR3 reads CASTWGEAQYF. The CDR3 DNA sequence: TGTGCCAGCACGTGGGGAGAAGCCCAGTACTTC.

The V gene is TRBV2, the J gene TRBJ1-2; D may be TRBD1 (6 bases). This CDR3 contains 15 residues. The germline CDR1 and CDR2 sequences are SNHLY and FYNNEI. V gave up 3 bases and J gave up 4 bases, with 15 bases separating them. CDR3 in DNA: TGTGCCAGCAGTGATAGCAGGGGCGGGACCTATGGCTACACCTTC. It codes for CASSDSRGGTYGYTF. Full variable domain (rest looked up from reference TRBV2 and TRBJ1-2): EPEVTQTPSHQVTQMGQEVILRCVPISNHLYFYWYRQILGQKVEFLVSFYNNEISEKSEIFDDQFSVERPDGSNFTLKIRSTKLEDSAMYFCASSDSRGGTYGYTFGSGTRLTVV.

This clonotype was seen at least ten times. This rearrangement joins TRBV12-3 or TRBV12-4 to TRBJ1-5; perhaps TRBD1 as D (6 bases). Trimming removed 6 bases from V and 4 bases from J, with 16 bases in between. The CDR3 loop spans 15 amino acids. The CDR3 loop is CASRPTGPVNQPQHF. In DNA, the CDR3 is TGTGCCAGCAGACCCACAGGGCCGGTAAATCAGCCCCAGCATTTT.

This clonotype was seen many times. This sequence joins TRBV12-3 or TRBV12-4 and TRBJ2-3, with D unclear. V shed 7 bases and J shed 0 bases, with 5 bases lying between them. The CDR3 has 12 residues. DNA for the CDR3: TGTGCCAGCAAGTTCAGCACAGATACGCAGTATTTT. Its protein is CASKFSTDTQYF.

The J gene is TRBJ2-1, the V gene TRBV11-2, with TRBD2 matching over 7 bases. Per germline, CDR1 SGHAT and CDR2 FQNNGV. After removal of 4 bases from V and 6 bases from J, the junction contained 3 bases not matched to a gene. The CDR3 is made up of 13 amino acids. CDR3 nucleotides: TGTGCCAGCAGCTCCCGGACTAGCAATGAGCAGTTCTTC. It is translated as CASSSRTSNEQFF.

The chain links TRBV12-3 or TRBV12-4 to TRBJ2-5; weak D call: TRBD1 (6 bases). The DNA end lines up better with TRBJ2-7; the J call may be wrong. The CDR3 has 14 amino acids. The CDR3: CASSVLQGNYEQYF. CDR3 nucleotide sequence: TGTGCCAGCAGTGTCTTGCAGGGGAATTACGAGCAGTACTTC.

Comments on this clonotype: A much larger clonotype is one base distant, so this may be a read error. This chain joins TRBV20-1 and TRBJ2-1; 12 bases fit TRBD2. The ends lost 0 bases at V and 13 bases at J; junction bases unmatched: 10. The length of the CDR3 is 15 residues. Germline V gene lookup returns CDR1 DFQATT and CDR2 SNEGSKA (reference sequence). CDR3 DNA sequence: TGCAGTGCTAGAGACAGGACTAGCGGGGTTGAGACCCAGTTCTTC. It encodes CSARDRTSGVETQFF.

This chain links TRBV4-2 with TRBJ1-2; no reliable D call. Germline V gene data show CDR1 as LGHNA and CDR2 as YNFKEQ. The CDR3 is made up of 16 amino acids. V was pared by 0 bases and J by 4 bases, with 15 bases between. In DNA, the CDR3 is TGTGCCAGCAGCCAAGAACGAGCCGGCCGTTCCTATGGCTACACCTTC. Translating gives CASSQERAGRSYGYTF.

The chain links TRBV14 to TRBJ2-1; 8 bases map to TRBD1. The germline V gene has CDR1 SGHDN and CDR2 FVKESK. Trimming at V came to 2 bases and at J to 3 bases, leaving 6 bases not matched to a gene. The CDR3 contains 16 residues. The CDR3 DNA sequence: TGTGCCAGCAGCCAATCCAGGGGGCTCAGCTACAATGAGCAGTTCTTC. Residues: CASSQSRGLSYNEQFF.

This clonotype was seen only a few times. The gene calls are TRBV28 and TRBJ2-5; D remains ambiguous. The germline CDR1 and CDR2 sequences are MDHEN and SYDVKM. The V and J ends lost 2 bases and 5 bases respectively, with 12 bases between them. The CDR3 spans 14 residues. CDR3 nucleotide sequence: TGTGCCAGCAGTTTAAACAGAGTTTGGGAGACCCAGTACTTC. Translated: CASSLNRVWETQYF. The full variable domain, in which reference TRBV28 and TRBJ2-5 provide the parts outside the CDR3, is DVKVTQSSRYLVKRTGEKVFLECVQDMDHENMFWYRQDPGLGLRLIYFSYDVKMKEKGDIPEGYSVSREKKERFSLILESASTNQTSMYLCASSLNRVWETQYFGPGTRLLVL.

Concerning this clonotype: Given a much more abundant clone one base away, this may be a read error. V is TRBV12-3 or TRBV12-4 and J is TRBJ2-3, with 8 bases aligning to TRBD2. The CDR3 is made up of 16 amino acids. CDR3 sequence: CASSLSLAGGTDMQYF. CDR3 DNA sequence: TGTGCCAGCAGTTTAAGTCTAGCGGGCGGAACAGATATGCAGTATTTT.